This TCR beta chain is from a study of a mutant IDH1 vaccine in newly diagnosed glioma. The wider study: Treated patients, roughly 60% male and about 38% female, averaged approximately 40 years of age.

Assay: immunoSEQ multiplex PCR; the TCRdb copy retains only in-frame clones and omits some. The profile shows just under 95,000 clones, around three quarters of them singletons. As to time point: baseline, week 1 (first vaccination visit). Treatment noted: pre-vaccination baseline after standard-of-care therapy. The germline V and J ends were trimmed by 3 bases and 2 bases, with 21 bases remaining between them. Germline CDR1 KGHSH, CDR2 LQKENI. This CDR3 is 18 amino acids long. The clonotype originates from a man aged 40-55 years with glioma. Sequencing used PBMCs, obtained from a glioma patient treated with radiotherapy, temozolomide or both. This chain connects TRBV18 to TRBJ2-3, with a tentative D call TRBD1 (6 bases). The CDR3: CASSPTPLGTRITDTQYF. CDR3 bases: TGTGCCAGCTCACCTACCCCTCTAGGGACACGAATCACAGATACGCAGTATTTT.